This TCR beta chain derives from a study of cytomegalovirus exposure and HLA in healthy donors (dated by TCRdb to the late 2010s). With respect to the entire study: In an earlier analysis of 550 to 750 of the donors, around 290 Gb of sequence data and some 120 million unique TCR beta sequences from roughly 190 million T cells were reported. A later analysis re-examined previously published TCR beta repertoires from roughly 720 donors and added high-resolution HLA genotyping to investigate patterns of TCR occurrence. Class I and class II HLA loci were covered by the typing at four-digit resolution. The genetic ancestry cluster associated with self-reported Caucasian donors included over 65% of the roughly 400 genotyped donors. An earlier analysis of more than 450 of the donors used high-throughput TCR beta sequencing to judge whether each TCR beta V gene segment behaved as functional or pseudogenic. Among over 350 genotyped donors of the cohort, an average of about 240,000 unique TCR beta nucleotide sequences were sequenced per donor, around 20% of them non-productive. Roughly 5 DR-DQ haplotypes were handled as single units for association and clustering because linkage in the cohort was strong. Rather than using new phenotypic data, the later analysis identified candidate immune exposures from TCR beta sequences and from how often those sequences occurred across donors. To predict cytomegalovirus infection status, the study brought together high-throughput TCR immunosequencing, statistical association of individual TCRs with disease status, and machine learning. The aim of the study was to test whether cataloging public T cell receptors could identify signatures of past pathogen exposure. An early release covering some 640 HLA-typed donors comprised 250 to 350 gigabases of sequencing data and around 80 million unique TCR sequences. Along with the approximately 700-subject first cohort, a separate validation cohort of over a hundred different subjects was used. All discovery cohort repertoires had been generated on a single sequencing platform. Donor age, sex, ethnicity and CMV serostatus were compiled alongside the repertoire data. The T cell repertoires of some 670 subjects were profiled by immunosequencing and related to cytomegalovirus serostatus. In a later genetic analysis, genome-wide SNP genotypes for about 60% of the 666 donors were used, and that subset was treated as a discovery cohort. The number of donors typed differed by locus, with about 620-630 for A, B, C, DRB1 and DQB1, roughly 520 for DQA1, 606 for DPA1, and 472 for DPB1.

The cohort consisted of some 670 healthy bone marrow donors. Cohort members were all nominally healthy when sampled, although unrecorded immune exposures were likely present. The donor tested CMV seronegative and was one of the 352 seronegative cohort members. Each donor provided a peripheral blood sample, and peripheral blood mononuclear cells were used for TCR beta sequencing. Genomic DNA was extracted from the blood cell samples with the Qiagen DNeasy Blood Extraction Kit. Regarding this clone: Its binding antigen is unknown. The sample holds no much larger clone one base away, and base qualities are not on file.

Ends trimmed: V by 8 bases, J by 4 bases; bases unmatched to a gene: 9. Inclusive of the bounding cysteine and phenylalanine, the CDR3 is 15 residues long. CDR3 DNA is the only sequence kept; it has 45 bases, read in frame from the first base. According to the germline V gene, CDR1 reads MDHEN and CDR2 reads SYDVKM. Library preparation employed the immunoSEQ multiplex PCR assay. A mixture of 60 forward primers for TCR Vbeta segments and 13 reverse primers for TCR Jbeta segments was used in the multiplex PCR. Amplification of the CDR3 region of rearranged TCR beta genes was performed with a multiplex PCR assay on genomic DNA. Amplified TCR beta libraries were sequenced as 87-base-pair reads on the Illumina HiSeq System. The authors' pipeline ran thus. A later analysis counted 65 million to 90 million unique TCR beta chains across the 650 to 800 repertoires, and 9 million to 14 million of these chains were shared by at least two donors. A nearest-neighbor algorithm error-corrected the raw reads and collapsed the reads into unique sequences, merging closely related sequences to remove PCR and sequencing errors. V, D and J gene segments were assigned by aligning CDR3 sequences to IMGT reference sequences. For a sequence to be retained, a match of at least six nucleotides to both a V gene segment and a J gene segment was required. A rearrangement counted as productive if the CDR3 had no stop codons and remained in frame with V and J, and every other rearrangement counted as non-productive. Following IMGT convention, CDR3 was defined as the stretch from the second conserved V-encoded cysteine to the conserved J-encoded phenylalanine. In an earlier analysis of around 640 of the donors, sequences lacking an unambiguous match to a single V gene segment were excluded. An earlier analysis of about 600 of the donors called V segments functional above 56.7% productive rearrangements and segregating when the between-donor standard deviation exceeded 5%. A statistical classification framework was built to diagnose cytomegalovirus status from the catalog of TCR beta chain sequences. A later analysis assigned V and J genes by comparing TCR nucleotide sequences with IMGT/GENE-DB human TR gene sequences. In a later analysis, CDR3 sequences and most-parsimonious VDJ recombination scenarios were assigned using the TCRdist pipeline. A later analysis defined each TCR beta chain by its CDR3 amino acid sequence plus V-gene family, and excluded reads lacking a unique V-gene family. In a later analysis, 450 to 600 highly shared, low-generation-probability nucleotide sequences were removed to address suspected cross-contamination and a sequencing artifact. In a later analysis, a clonal expansion index was calculated for each public chain from normalized within-repertoire ranks of inferred template counts. Generation probabilities in a later analysis came from a VDJ recombination model fitted to out-of-frame rearrangements, and those results were checked against IGoR. A later analysis scored TCR-TCR, TCR-HLA and TCR-CMV co-occurrence with hypergeometric tests, applying a repertoire-size bias correction to TCR pairs. To estimate false discovery rates, a later analysis permuted the HLA or CMV assignments 20 times. In a later analysis, co-occurring TCRs were grouped using DBSCAN, with TCRdist sequence similarity added in when clustering inside HLA-allele-positive subsets. Co-occurrence clustering excluded repertoires with fewer than 30,000 or more than 120,000 public chains, plus five with anomalous nucleotide sharing. Entries here come from immuneACCESS through TCRdb and include only in-frame sequences with V and J called. Some clones fail to appear in such tables; in the studies checked, an unresolved V gene covers under half of the shortfall, and the cause of the remainder is unknown. V and J calls and clone size are given by that table; D and trimming were obtained from the DNA. A total of 100,000 or so clones appear in this sample, under 70% of them only once. 2% to 3% of the sample rests with the top ten.

Overall results and qualifications from the work: CMV serostatus was the only immune exposure information available for the cohort. A few of the identified cytomegalovirus-associated TCR beta chains were confirmed in vitro to be specific for cytomegalovirus antigens. In a later analysis, about 17,000 TCR beta sequences were associated with specific HLA alleles at a false discovery rate of 0.05. Most TCR sequences were observed very rarely across donors, whereas some public TCRs were present in many individuals. In an earlier analysis of 450 to 750 of the donors, most TCR beta V segments appeared in productive rearrangements about 90% or about 30% of the time, broadly matching IMGT annotations. In a later analysis, HLA-associated TCR beta chains were found to be more clonally expanded and to have lower generation probabilities than equally common non-associated chains. The authors suggested that the approach could potentially be generalized to other disease states and immunological phenotypes. In a later analysis, most CMV-associated TCR beta chains were found to appear HLA-restricted, with HLA associations seemingly driven largely by CMV exposure. Correlated functional status among segregating V segments might reflect linkage disequilibrium, but an unknown experimental factor could not be ruled out. Presence/absence analyses assumed roughly uniform sequencing depth across donors, an assumption that may not hold. Assigning TCR associations to individual alleles was difficult when HLA alleles, especially DR and DQ, strongly co-occurred. The classifier was reported to diagnose cytomegalovirus status with high specificity and sensitivity in both the original and validation cohorts. Compared with the approximately 670-donor mean, donors in an Asian-associated ancestry cluster had fewer N-insertions in productive TCRs, according to a later genetic analysis. According to a later analysis, parvovirus B19, influenza, CMV and Epstein-Barr virus appeared linked to several top co-occurrence clusters. The earlier analysis of 587 of the donors excluded approximately 15 rarely observed V segments, including chromosome 9 orphons, because counts were too low. The 87-base-pair reads could not distinguish some IMGT-functional V segments, including TRBV6-2 and TRBV6-3, so those segments were excluded. A later analysis found that TCR association rates varied across HLA loci, with DRB1 alleles showing the most associated TCRs and HLA-C alleles the fewest. Because HLA typing was unavailable for some donors at each locus, only the typed subset was used in association tests. A further reported finding was that TCR beta sequences accurately predicted the HLA-A and HLA-B alleles for most subjects in the first cohort. The study gave a list of roughly 150 TCR beta chains associated with cytomegalovirus. A cluster of highly shared sequence variants was judged likely to represent a technical artifact of the sequencing pipeline. This cohort had only TCR beta chains sequenced, and the lack of alpha or paired-chain data limited which features could be detected. An association between a missense DCLRE1C variant and V-gene and J-gene trimming of TCR beta chains was found in a later genetic analysis and replicated in an independent cohort.

This clonotype was sampled from a man in his forties or fifties in good health and CMV-seronegative. The source material was PBMCs. The chain is encoded by TRBV28 joined to TRBJ2-3; the junction holds 10 bases that match TRBD1. The bases read TGTGCCAGCCGGGGACAGGGGAAGGTCGCAGATACGCAGTATTTT. Translated, it reads CASRGQGKVADTQYF.